This T cell receptor beta chain was profiled in a study of cytomegalovirus exposure and HLA in healthy donors. 13 Jbeta primers and 60 Vbeta primers were used for the PCR. Generated by immunoSEQ multiplex PCR, the TCRdb table keeps only in-frame clones and is missing some. The sample lists 65,000 to 75,000 clones, about 74% occurring once. Nominally healthy donors provided the samples, though records likely missed some immune exposures. With 0 bases removed from V and 3 bases from J, the gap between germline ends came to 2 bases. The CDR3 extends over 12 amino acids. Germline V gives CDR1 SGHDT, CDR2 YYEEEE. This clone was observed a handful of times.

The receptor comes from a woman aged 60-75 years in good health and CMV-seropositive. V is TRBV5-6 and J is TRBJ2-3; no reliable D call. Sequencing was carried out using PBMCs. The CDR3 DNA reads TGTGCCAGCAGCTTGGCGACAGATACGCAGTATTTT. Translated, it gives CASSLATDTQYF. Full variable domain (remainder filled in from reference TRBV5-6 and TRBJ2-3): DAGVTQSPTHLIKTRGQQVTLRCSPKSGHDTVSWYQQALGQGPQFIFQYYEEEERQRGNFPDRFSGHQFPNYSSELNVNALLLGDSALYLCASSLATDTQYFGPGTRLTVL.